A single sample is the source of the 8 T cell receptor beta chains below, sequenced in a study of blood T cell repertoires in COVID-19. The data were produced by immunoSEQ multiplex PCR, yet TCRdb's version contains in-frame clones alone and is incomplete. The repertoire holds some 130,000 clones, around four fifths seen once, with approximately 11% in the top ten. The sequencing input was peripheral blood. The receptors stem from a man between 60 and 75 years old who had recovered from COVID-19.

The chain has TRBV7-2 and TRBJ1-1, with no clear D. Germline lookup yields CDR1 SGHTA and CDR2 FQGNSA. The CDR3 extends over 16 amino acids. Trimming removed 1 base from V and 5 bases from J, with 17 bases in between. This chain's CDR3 is CASSLDPMGAGTEAFF. CDR3 bases: TGTGCCAGCAGCTTAGACCCAATGGGAGCCGGGACTGAAGCTTTCTTT. Drawing the rest from reference TRBV7-2 and TRBJ1-1, the complete variable domain is GAGVSQSPSNKVTEKGKDVELRCDPISGHTALYWYRQSLGQGLEFLIYFQGNSAPDKSGLPSDRFSAERTGGSVSTLTIQRTQQEDSAVYLCASSLDPMGAGTEAFFGQGTRLTVV.

V usage is TRBV6-5 and J usage is TRBJ2-7; TRBD1 matches at 7 bases. In germline, CDR1 is MNHEY, CDR2 SVGAGI. The CDR3 contains 14 residues. The V segment lost 5 bases and the J segment 5 bases; nucleotides outside the gene matches: 9. CDR3 sequence (DNA): TGTGCCAGCAGTCCCCCAGGGGGAAGTCACGAGCAGTACTTC. Protein sequence: CASSPPGGSHEQYF.

The V gene is TRBV30, the J gene TRBJ2-2, with D possibly matching TRBD2 (6 bases). Trimming took 0 bases from V and 3 from J, leaving 14 bases between them. Per germline, CDR1 GTSNPN and CDR2 SVGIG (reference sequence). This CDR3 has 16 residues. CDR3 residues: CAWSVEGRLDTGELFF. The CDR3 bases are TGTGCCTGGAGTGTGGAGGGGCGGCTAGACACCGGGGAGCTGTTTTTT.

V is TRBV19 and J is TRBJ2-2; 11 bases map to TRBD2. CDR1 is LNHDA, CDR2 SQIVND, per germline (reference sequence). Trimming took 4 bases from V and 7 from J; bases not matched to a gene: 17. The CDR3 is 19 amino acids. DNA of the CDR3: TGTGCCAGTAGTACCGAAAACCTAGCGGGGGGAACAAGCAACGGGGAGCTGTTTTTT. Encoded protein: CASSTENLAGGTSNGELFF.

The genes are TRBV24-1 and TRBJ2-7, with 7 bases fitting TRBD1. Looked up from germline, CDR1 is KGHDR and CDR2 is SFDVKD. This CDR3 spans 14 amino acids. Germline trimming cut 10 bases from V and 4 bases from J; bases unmatched to any gene: 12. In DNA, the CDR3 is TGTGCCACTAGACGATTGGACAGGCCTTACGAGCAGTACTTC. It encodes CATRRLDRPYEQYF.

The chain carries TRBV5-5 and TRBJ1-2, with D unclear. Germline V gene sequence: CDR1 SGHKS, CDR2 YYEKEE (reference sequence). CDR3 length equals 13 residues. V dropped 3 bases and J dropped 3 bases, with 9 bases sitting between them. The DNA of the CDR3 is TGTGCCAGCAGCTCCGCAGGTGACTATGGCTACACCTTC. Translating it yields CASSSAGDYGYTF.

The chain combines TRBV5-1 with TRBJ1-2; 10 bases align to TRBD1. This CDR3 contains 14 residues. Germline lookup yields CDR1 SGHRS and CDR2 YFSETQ. V lost 3 bases to trimming and J lost 1 base; unmatched junction nucleotides: 0. CDR3 protein: CASSWTGGNYGYTF. Written as DNA, the CDR3 is TGCGCCAGCAGCTGGACAGGGGGTAACTATGGCTACACCTTC.

This clone was seen a few times. This sequence joins TRBV2 and TRBJ1-3, with D possibly TRBD1 on 5 matching bases. CDR1 and CDR2 from the germline V gene are SNHLY and FYNNEI. The CDR3 extends over 13 amino acids. V dropped 5 bases and J dropped 7 bases, with 12 bases sitting between them. The CDR3 is CASSRRAVNTIYF. The DNA for the CDR3 is TGTGCCAGCAGTCGCAGGGCAGTGAACACCATATATTTT. The whole variable domain, remainder taken from reference TRBV2 and TRBJ1-3, is EPEVTQTPSHQVTQMGQEVILRCVPISNHLYFYWYRQILGQKVEFLVSFYNNEISEKSEIFDDQFSVERPDGSNFTLKIRSTKLEDSAMYFCASSRRAVNTIYFGEGSWLTVV.